This TCR beta chain was identified during a study of blood T cell repertoires in COVID-19. Study details: The United States, Italy and Spain were the sources of the acute and convalescent COVID-19 samples. In each case, the material was cDNA or gDNA derived from T cells, B-cell-depleted T cells, or PBMCs.

The protocol was immunoSEQ multiplex PCR, while the TCRdb copy is restricted to in-frame clones and leaves out a portion. The table has about 170,000 clones, roughly four fifths seen once. The V and J ends lost 7 bases and 1 base, in that order; junction bases with no gene match: 12. CDR1 is LNHDA, CDR2 SQIVND, per germline (reference sequence). The CDR3 is 16 amino acids. The V and J genes are TRBV19 and TRBJ1-1, with TRBD1 matching 7 bases. Sequences were obtained from peripheral blood. The source is a woman aged 80 or over with COVID-19, enrolled during active disease. CDR3 residues: CASTPATGLSNTEAFF. The CDR3 DNA reads as TGTGCCAGTACCCCCGCGACAGGGTTATCGAACACTGAAGCTTTCTTT.